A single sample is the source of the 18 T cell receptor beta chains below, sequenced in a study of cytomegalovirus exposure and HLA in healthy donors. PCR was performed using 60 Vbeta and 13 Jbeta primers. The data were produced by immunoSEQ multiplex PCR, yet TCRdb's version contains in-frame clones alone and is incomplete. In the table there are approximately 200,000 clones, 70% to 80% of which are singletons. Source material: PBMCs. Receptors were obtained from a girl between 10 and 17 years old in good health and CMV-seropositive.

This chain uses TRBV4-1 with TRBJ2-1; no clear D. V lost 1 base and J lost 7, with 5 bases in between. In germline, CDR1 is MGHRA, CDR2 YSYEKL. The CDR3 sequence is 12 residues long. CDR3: CASSQVLNEQFF. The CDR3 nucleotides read TGCGCCAGCAGCCAAGTCCTGAATGAGCAGTTCTTC.

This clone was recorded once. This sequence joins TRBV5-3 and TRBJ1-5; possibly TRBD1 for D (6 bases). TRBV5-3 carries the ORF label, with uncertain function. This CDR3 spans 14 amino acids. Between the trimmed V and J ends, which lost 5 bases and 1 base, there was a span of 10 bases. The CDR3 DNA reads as TGTGCCAGAAGGTCGGGACAAAGCAATCAGCCCCAGCATTTT. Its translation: CARRSGQSNQPQHF.

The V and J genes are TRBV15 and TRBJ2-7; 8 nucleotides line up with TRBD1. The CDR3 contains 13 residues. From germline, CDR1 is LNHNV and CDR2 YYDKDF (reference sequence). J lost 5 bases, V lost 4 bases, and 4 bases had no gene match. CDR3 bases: TGTGCCACCAGCAAGGGACAGGCAAACGAGCAGTACTTC. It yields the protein CATSKGQANEQYF.

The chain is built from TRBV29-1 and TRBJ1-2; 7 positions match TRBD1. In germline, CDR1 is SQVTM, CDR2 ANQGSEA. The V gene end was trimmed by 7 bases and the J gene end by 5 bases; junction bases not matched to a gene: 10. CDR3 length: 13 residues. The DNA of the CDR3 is TGCAGCGGCTGGGACAGTTCTTCTTATGGCTACACCTTC. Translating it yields CSGWDSSSYGYTF.

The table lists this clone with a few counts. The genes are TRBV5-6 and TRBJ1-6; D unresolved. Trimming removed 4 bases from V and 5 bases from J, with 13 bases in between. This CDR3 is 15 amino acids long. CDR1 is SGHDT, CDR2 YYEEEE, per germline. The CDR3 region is CASSPTGGDNSPLHF. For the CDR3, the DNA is TGTGCCAGCAGCCCCACTGGAGGTGATAATTCACCCCTCCACTTT.

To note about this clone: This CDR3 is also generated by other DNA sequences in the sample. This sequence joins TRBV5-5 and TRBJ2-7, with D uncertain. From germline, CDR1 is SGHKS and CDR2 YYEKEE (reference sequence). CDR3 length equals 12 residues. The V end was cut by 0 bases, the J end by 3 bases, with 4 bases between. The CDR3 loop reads CASSLVLYEQYF. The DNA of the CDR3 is TGTGCCAGCAGCTTGGTTCTCTACGAGCAGTACTTC.

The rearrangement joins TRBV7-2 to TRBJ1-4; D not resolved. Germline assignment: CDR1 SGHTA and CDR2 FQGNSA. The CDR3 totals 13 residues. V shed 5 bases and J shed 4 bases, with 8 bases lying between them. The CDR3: CASSRGLNEKLFF. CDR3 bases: TGTGCCAGCAGCCGGGGTCTTAATGAAAAACTGTTTTTT.

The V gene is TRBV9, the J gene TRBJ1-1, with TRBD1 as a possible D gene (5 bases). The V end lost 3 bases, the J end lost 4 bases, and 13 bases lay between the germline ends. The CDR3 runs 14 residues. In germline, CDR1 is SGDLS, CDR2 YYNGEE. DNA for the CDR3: TGTGCCAGCAGCGCCGGGACTCACGTCACTGAAGCTTTCTTT. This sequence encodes CASSAGTHVTEAFF. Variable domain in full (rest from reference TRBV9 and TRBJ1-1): DSGVTQTPKHLITATGQRVTLRCSPRSGDLSVYWYQQSLDQGLQFLIQYYNGEERAKGNILERFSAQQFPDLHSELNLSSLELGDSALYFCASSAGTHVTEAFFGQGTRLTVV.

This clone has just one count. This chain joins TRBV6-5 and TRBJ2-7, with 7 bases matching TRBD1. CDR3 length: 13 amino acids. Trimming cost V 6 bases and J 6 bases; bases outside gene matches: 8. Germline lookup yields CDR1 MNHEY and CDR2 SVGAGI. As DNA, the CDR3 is TGTGCCAGCAGCCACAGGGGAACCAGCGAGCAGTACTTC. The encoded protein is CASSHRGTSEQYF.

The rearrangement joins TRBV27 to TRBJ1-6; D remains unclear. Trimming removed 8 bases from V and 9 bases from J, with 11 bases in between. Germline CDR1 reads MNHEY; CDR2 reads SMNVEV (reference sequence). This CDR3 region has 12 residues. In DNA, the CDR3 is TGTGCCAGCGGTGACTCTGGTTCACCCCTCCACTTT. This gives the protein CASGDSGSPLHF.

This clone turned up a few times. The CDR3 nucleotides are TGTGCCAGCAGTTTACAGGGCCCGGGTGGCTACACCTTC. Protein: CASSLQGPGGYTF. The chain carries TRBV28 and TRBJ1-2; D perhaps matches TRBD1 (5 bases). CDR3 size: 13 residues. V gave up 2 bases and J gave up 7 bases, with 11 bases separating them. CDR1 is MDHEN, CDR2 SYDVKM, per germline.

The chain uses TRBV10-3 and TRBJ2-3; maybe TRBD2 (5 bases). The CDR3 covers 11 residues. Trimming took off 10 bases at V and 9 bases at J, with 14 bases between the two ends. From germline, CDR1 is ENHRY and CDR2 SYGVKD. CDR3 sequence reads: CATEGGGTQYF. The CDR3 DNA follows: TGTGCCACCGAGGGCGGAGGCACGCAGTATTTT.

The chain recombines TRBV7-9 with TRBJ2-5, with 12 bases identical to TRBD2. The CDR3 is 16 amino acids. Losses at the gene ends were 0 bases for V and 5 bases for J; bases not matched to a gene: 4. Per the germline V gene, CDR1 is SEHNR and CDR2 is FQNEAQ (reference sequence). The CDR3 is CASSLATSGGLETQYF. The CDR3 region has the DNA TGTGCCAGCAGCTTAGCGACTAGCGGGGGCCTTGAGACCCAGTACTTC.

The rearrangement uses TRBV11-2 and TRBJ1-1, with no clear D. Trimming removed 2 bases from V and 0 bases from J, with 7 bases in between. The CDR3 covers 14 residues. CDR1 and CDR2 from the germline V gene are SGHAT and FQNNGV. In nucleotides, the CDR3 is TGTGCCAGCAGCTTACTGAGGTTGAACACTGAAGCTTTCTTT. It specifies CASSLLRLNTEAFF. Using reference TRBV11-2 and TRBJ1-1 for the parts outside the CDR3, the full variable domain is EAGVAQSPRYKIIEKRQSVAFWCNPISGHATLYWYQQILGQGPKLLIQFQNNGVVDDSQLPKDRFSAERLKGVDSTLKIQPAKLEDSAVYLCASSLLRLNTEAFFGQGTRLTVV.

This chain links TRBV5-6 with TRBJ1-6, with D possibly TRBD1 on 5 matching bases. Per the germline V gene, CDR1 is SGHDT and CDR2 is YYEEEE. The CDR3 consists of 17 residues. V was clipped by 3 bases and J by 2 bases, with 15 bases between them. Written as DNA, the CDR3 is TGTGCCAGCAGCTCCCCCCCCCAGGGCACCTATAATTCACCCCTCCACTTT. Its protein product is CASSSPPQGTYNSPLHF.

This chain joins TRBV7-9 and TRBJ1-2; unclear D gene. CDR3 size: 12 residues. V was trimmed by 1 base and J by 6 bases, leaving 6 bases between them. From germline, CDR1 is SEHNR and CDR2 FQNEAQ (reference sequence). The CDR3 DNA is TGTGCCAGCAGCTTAGAATCAAATGGCTACACCTTC. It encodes CASSLESNGYTF.

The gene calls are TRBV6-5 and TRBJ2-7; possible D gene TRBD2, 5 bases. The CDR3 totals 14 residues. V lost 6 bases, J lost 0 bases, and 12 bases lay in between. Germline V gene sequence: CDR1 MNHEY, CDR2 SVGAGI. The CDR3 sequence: CASSQEGSSYEQYF. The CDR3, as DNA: TGTGCCAGCAGCCAGGAAGGGAGCTCCTACGAGCAGTACTTC.

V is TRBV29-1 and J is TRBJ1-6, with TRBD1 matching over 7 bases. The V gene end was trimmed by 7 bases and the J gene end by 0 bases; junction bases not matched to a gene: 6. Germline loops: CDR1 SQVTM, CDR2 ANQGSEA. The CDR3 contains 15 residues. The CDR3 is CSAMTGSSYNSPLHF. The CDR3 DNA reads TGCAGCGCGATGACAGGGAGCTCCTATAATTCACCCCTCCACTTT.